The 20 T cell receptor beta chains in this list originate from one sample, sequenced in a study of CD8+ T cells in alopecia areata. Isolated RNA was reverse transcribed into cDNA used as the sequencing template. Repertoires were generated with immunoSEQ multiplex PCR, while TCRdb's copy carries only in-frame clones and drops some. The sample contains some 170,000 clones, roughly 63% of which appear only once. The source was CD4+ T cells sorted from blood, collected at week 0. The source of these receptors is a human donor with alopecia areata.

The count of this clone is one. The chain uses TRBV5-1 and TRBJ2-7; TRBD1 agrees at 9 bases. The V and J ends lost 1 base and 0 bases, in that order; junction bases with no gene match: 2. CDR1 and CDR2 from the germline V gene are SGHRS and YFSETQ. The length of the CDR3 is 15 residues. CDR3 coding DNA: TGCGCCAGCAGCTTGTTGGGACAGGGCTCCTACGAGCAGTACTTC. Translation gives CASSLLGQGSYEQYF. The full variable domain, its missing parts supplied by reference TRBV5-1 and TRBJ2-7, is KAGVTQTPRYLIKTRGQQVTLSCSPISGHRSVSWYQQTPGQGLQFLFEYFSETQRNKGNFPGRFSGRQFSNSRSEMNVSTLELGDSALYLCASSLLGQGSYEQYFGPGTRLTVT.

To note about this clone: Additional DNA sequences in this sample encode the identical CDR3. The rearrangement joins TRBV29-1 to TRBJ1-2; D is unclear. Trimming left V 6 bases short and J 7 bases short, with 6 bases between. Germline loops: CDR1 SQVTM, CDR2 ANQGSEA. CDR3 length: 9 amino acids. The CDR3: CSVVAGYTF. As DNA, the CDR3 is TGCAGCGTGGTGGCTGGCTACACCTTC.

The DNA of the CDR3 is TGTGCCAGCAGTGGGGCCGGGGGAAACTATGGCTACACCTTC. It yields the protein CASSGAGGNYGYTF. This sequence joins TRBV25-1 and TRBJ1-2, with D possibly matching TRBD1 (5 bases). V was trimmed by 4 bases and J by 2 bases, leaving 11 bases between them. Germline values: CDR1 MGHDK, CDR2 SYGVNS. The CDR3 is made up of 14 amino acids.

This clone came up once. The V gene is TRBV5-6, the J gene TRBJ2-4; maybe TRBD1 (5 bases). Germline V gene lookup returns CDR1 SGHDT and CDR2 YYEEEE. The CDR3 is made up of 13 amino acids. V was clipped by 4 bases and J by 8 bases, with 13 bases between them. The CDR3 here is CASSATEVDIQYF. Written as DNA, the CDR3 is TGTGCCAGCAGCGCGACAGAGGTCGACATTCAGTACTTC.

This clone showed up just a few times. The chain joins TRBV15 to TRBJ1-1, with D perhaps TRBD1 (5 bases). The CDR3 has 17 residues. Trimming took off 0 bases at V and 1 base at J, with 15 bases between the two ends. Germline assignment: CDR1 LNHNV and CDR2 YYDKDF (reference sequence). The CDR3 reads CATSRERGLTANTEAFF. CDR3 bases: TGTGCCACCAGCAGAGAGAGGGGCCTTACAGCGAACACTGAAGCTTTCTTT.

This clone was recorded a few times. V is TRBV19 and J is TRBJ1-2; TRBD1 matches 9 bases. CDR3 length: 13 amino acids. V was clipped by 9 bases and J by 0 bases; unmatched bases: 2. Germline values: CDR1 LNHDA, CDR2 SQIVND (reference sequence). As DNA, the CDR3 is TGTGCCAGCCGGGACAGGGCTAACTATGGCTACACCTTC. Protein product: CASRDRANYGYTF.

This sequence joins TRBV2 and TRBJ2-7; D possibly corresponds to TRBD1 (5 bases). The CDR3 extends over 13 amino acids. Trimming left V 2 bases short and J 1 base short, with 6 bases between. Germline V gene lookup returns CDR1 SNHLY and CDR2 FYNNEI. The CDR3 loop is CASSERGSYEQYF. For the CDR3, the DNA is TGTGCCAGCAGTGAAAGGGGTTCCTACGAGCAGTACTTC.

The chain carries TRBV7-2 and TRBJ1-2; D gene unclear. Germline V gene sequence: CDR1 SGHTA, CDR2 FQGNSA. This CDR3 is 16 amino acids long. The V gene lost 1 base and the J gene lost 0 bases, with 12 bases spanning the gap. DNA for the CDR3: TGTGCCAGCAGCTTAGTTTCGCAAAACCCTAACTATGGCTACACCTTC. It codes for CASSLVSQNPNYGYTF.

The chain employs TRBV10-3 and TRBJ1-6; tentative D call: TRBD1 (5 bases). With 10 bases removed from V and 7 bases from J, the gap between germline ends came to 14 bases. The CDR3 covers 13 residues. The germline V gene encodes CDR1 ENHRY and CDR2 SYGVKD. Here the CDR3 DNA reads TGTGCCACCAAAGGGGACGGAAATTCACCCCTCCACTTT. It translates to CATKGDGNSPLHF.

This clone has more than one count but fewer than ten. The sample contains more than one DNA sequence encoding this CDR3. The CDR3 protein is CSVEGRQANTEAFF. The CDR3 DNA reads TGCAGCGTTGAAGGGCGACAGGCCAACACTGAAGCTTTCTTT. This chain links TRBV29-1 with TRBJ1-1; possibly TRBD1 for D (6 bases). The CDR3 has 14 residues. Trimming shortened V by 1 base and J by 2 bases, and 11 bases separated the two germline ends. Germline-derived CDR1 and CDR2 are SQVTM and ANQGSEA.

CDR3: CSVTATLAKNIQYF. Written as DNA, the CDR3 is TGCAGCGTGACAGCGACACTAGCCAAAAACATTCAGTACTTC. V gene TRBV29-1 combines with J gene TRBJ2-4; TRBD1 is a possible D gene (5 bases). V lost 6 bases, J lost 0 bases, and 12 bases lay in between. Per germline, CDR1 SQVTM and CDR2 ANQGSEA. This CDR3 is 14 amino acids long.

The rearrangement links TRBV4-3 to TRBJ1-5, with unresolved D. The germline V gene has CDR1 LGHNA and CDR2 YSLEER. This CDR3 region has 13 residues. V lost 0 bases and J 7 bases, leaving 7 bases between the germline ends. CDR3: CASSQDDHQPQHF. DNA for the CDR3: TGCGCCAGCAGCCAAGATGACCACCAGCCCCAGCATTTT.

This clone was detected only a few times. CDR3 region: CSVEVKGQGSRWGEQFF. As DNA, the CDR3 is TGCAGCGTTGAAGTTAAGGGACAGGGGAGCCGTTGGGGTGAGCAGTTCTTC. The rearrangement uses TRBV29-1 and TRBJ2-1; 10 bases map to TRBD1. Germline lookup yields CDR1 SQVTM and CDR2 ANQGSEA. This CDR3 is 17 amino acids long. Unmatched junction bases numbered 15, after V lost 1 base and J lost 9 bases.

The CDR3: CAWSVSGAKATQYF. The DNA for the CDR3 is TGTGCCTGGAGTGTTAGCGGGGCCAAAGCTACGCAGTATTTT. The V and J genes are TRBV30 and TRBJ2-3, with 8 nucleotides matching TRBD2. Germline values: CDR1 GTSNPN, CDR2 SVGIG (reference sequence). J was trimmed by 8 bases and V by 0 bases; bases with no gene match: 7. CDR3 size: 14 residues.

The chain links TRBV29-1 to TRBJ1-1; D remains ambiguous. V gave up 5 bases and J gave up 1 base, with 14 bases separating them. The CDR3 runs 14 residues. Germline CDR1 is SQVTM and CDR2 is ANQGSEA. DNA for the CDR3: TGCAGCGTTCCCACTTTAGGGAGGAACACTGAAGCTTTCTTT. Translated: CSVPTLGRNTEAFF.

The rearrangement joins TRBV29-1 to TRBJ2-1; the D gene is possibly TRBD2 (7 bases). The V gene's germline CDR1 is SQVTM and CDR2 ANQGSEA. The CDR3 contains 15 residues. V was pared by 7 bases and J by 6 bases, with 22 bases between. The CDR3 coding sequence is TGCAGCGGGGAGGGGTGGGGGGGCCCCTCCAATGAGCAGTTCTTC. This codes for CSGEGWGGPSNEQFF.

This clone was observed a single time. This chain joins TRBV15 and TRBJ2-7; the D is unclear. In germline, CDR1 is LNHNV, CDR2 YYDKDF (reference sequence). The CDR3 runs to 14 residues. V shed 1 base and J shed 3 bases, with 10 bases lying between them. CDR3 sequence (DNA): TGTGCCACCAGCAGAGCCGCAGCCAACTACGAGCAGTACTTC. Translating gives CATSRAAANYEQYF.

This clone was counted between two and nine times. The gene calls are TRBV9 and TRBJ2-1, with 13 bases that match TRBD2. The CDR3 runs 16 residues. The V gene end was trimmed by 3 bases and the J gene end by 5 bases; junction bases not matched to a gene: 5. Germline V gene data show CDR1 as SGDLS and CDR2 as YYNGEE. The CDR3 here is CASSDPLAGGNNEQFF. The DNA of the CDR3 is TGTGCCAGCAGCGACCCACTAGCGGGGGGGAACAATGAGCAGTTCTTC. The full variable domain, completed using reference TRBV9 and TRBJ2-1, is DSGVTQTPKHLITATGQRVTLRCSPRSGDLSVYWYQQSLDQGLQFLIQYYNGEERAKGNILERFSAQQFPDLHSELNLSSLELGDSALYFCASSDPLAGGNNEQFFGPGTRLTVL.

CDR3 sequence (DNA): TGTGCCAGCAGCGCCAACAGAGGCGACTACACCTTC. This codes for CASSANRGDYTF. V is TRBV9 and J is TRBJ1-2; no clear D. Germline values: CDR1 SGDLS, CDR2 YYNGEE. The CDR3 consists of 12 residues. Trimming pared 3 bases from V and 10 bases from J, leaving 13 bases between.

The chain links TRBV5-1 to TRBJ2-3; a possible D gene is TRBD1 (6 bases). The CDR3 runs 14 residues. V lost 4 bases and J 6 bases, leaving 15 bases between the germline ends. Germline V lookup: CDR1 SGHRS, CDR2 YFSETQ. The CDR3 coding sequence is TGCGCCAGCAGCGAGATCGCTGGGGGCGATACGCAGTATTTT. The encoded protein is CASSEIAGGDTQYF.